This TCR beta chain is from a study of blood T cell repertoires in COVID-19. Overall study: Acute-phase and convalescent COVID-19 samples originated in the United States, Italy and Spain. T cells, B-cell-depleted T cells, or PBMCs provided the cDNA or gDNA that served as material.

Authors' methods: Using reference gene primer amplification, nucleated cell counts were estimated. Data came from immunoSEQ multiplex PCR; TCRdb stores just in-frame clones and leaves some out. For V, J and clone size, that table is used; D and trimming come from the DNA. The sample yields 170,000 or so clones, 65% to 85% seen once. This CDR3 region has 15 residues. The germline V gene has CDR1 SGHAT and CDR2 FQNNGV. With 4 bases clipped from V and 4 bases from J, the junction kept 4 bases outside the gene matches. Sequenced sample: peripheral blood. The chain carries TRBV11-2 and TRBJ2-2, with 9 bases lining up with TRBD2. This TCR derives from a woman aged 55-69 years with acute or convalescent COVID-19. In DNA form, the CDR3 reads TGTGCCAGCAGCTCGGCGGGGGGGTTCACCGGGGAGCTGTTTTTT. It specifies CASSSAGGFTGELFF.